One TCR beta chain is described in this entry. The target antigen is unknown. The data belong to a study of early T cells in non-severe SARS-CoV-2 infection. In the study overall: Sequencing of unsorted whole blood was done on bulk RNA, leaving chains unpaired. Study conclusions and caveats: Matching results from VDJdb favored anti-spike CD8 responses, leaving private and CD4 specificities undetected.

With 5 bases clipped from V and 9 bases from J, the junction kept 11 bases outside the gene matches. The germline CDR1 and CDR2 sequences are SGHTA and FQGTGA. There are 17 residues in the CDR3. As part of library construction, unique molecular identifiers were attached to individual cDNA molecules. TCRdb reprocessed the 5' RACE reads via MiXCR and lists one record per CDR3 protein. The table has more than 90,000 distinct CDR3 sequences, approximately 13% seen once. The TCR was taken from an adult who was a healthcare worker with PCR-confirmed SARS-CoV-2 infection or an uninfected control (not recorded which). The sequenced sample consisted of whole blood. V and J are TRBV7-3 and TRBJ2-1; 15 bases are a match to TRBD2. CDR3: CASSPAGLAGGLGEQFF. The CDR3 DNA reads as TGTGCCAGCAGCCCCGCCGGACTAGCGGGGGGGCTCGGTGAGCAGTTCTTC.